This T cell receptor (beta chain) was sequenced for a study of T cell changes during pregnancy in multiple sclerosis. The data were produced by immunoSEQ multiplex PCR, yet TCRdb's version contains in-frame clones alone and is incomplete. The table has roughly 22,000 clones, about nine tenths seen once. This clone showed up just once. Germline loops: CDR1 SQVTM, CDR2 ANQGSEA. The CDR3 length is 11 residues. The germline V and J ends were trimmed by 6 bases and 2 bases, with 8 bases remaining between them. Sequenced material: CD4+ T cells from peripheral blood mononuclear cells, taken after pregnancy. The receptor was derived from a female donor in good health, enrolled as a control in a pregnancy study. The chain recombines TRBV29-1 with TRBJ2-7; D call uncertain. The CDR3 DNA follows: TGCAGCGTCAAAAAAACCTACGAGCAGTACTTC. It translates to CSVKKTYEQYF.